This TCR beta chain was captured in a study of blood T cell repertoires in COVID-19. Overall study: COVID-19 samples, acute and convalescent, were from the United States, Italy and Spain. T cells, B-cell-depleted T cells, or PBMCs supplied cDNA or gDNA.

V gave up 4 bases and J gave up 4 bases; unmatched junction bases: 6. The CDR3 covers 15 residues. Germline V gives CDR1 SGHNT, CDR2 YYREEE (reference sequence). In the original analysis: How many nucleated cells were present was estimated from reference gene primer amplification. Produced via immunoSEQ multiplex PCR; TCRdb's table is partial and in-frame only. D and trimming were read from the DNA, whereas the V and J calls and clone size are those reported in that table. Of roughly 320,000 clones in the sample, almost 85% are singletons; the top ten hold around 6.9%. The TCR comes from a human donor in a cohort sampled during active COVID-19. The chain combines TRBV5-4 with TRBJ1-4; 8 positions agree with TRBD1. Specimen: peripheral blood. The CDR3 loop is CASSRRDRYNEKLFF. DNA of the CDR3: TGTGCCAGCAGCCGTAGGGACAGGTATAATGAAAAACTGTTTTTT.